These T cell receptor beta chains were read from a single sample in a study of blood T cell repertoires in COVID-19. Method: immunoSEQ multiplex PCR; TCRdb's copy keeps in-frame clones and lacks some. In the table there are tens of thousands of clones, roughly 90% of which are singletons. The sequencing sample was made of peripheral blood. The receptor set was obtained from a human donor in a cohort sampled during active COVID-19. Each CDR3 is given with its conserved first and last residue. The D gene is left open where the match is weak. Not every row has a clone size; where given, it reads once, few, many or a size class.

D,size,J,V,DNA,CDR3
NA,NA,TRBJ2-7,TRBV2,TGTGCCAGTCTCCGGGACTCAAGCTCCTACGAGCAGTACTTC,CASLRDSSSYEQYF
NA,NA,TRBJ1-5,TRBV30,TGTGCCTGGAGCCCTCCTTGGCCCGATCAGCCCCAGCATTTT,CAWSPPWPDQPQHF
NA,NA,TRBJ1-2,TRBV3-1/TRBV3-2,TGTGCCAGCAGCCAACAGCCGGGAAACCGCCATGGCTACACCTTC,CASSQQPGNRHGYTF
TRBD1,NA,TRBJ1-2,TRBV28,TGTGCCAGCAGTACCCGACAGGGGGCGAACTATGGCTACACCTTC,CASSTRQGANYGYTF
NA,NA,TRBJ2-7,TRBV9,TGTGCCAGCAGCGAAACAGGGGAGGACTACGAGCAGTACTTC,CASSETGEDYEQYF
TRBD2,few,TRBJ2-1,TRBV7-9,TGTGCCAGCAGCTTAGCGAGTGGCGGGGGAGAATGGGAGGAGCAGTTCTTC,CASSLASGGGEWEEQFF
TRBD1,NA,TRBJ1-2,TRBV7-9,TGTGCCAGCAGCGCCGGGACAGGGGGCCACTATGGCTACACCTTC,CASSAGTGGHYGYTF
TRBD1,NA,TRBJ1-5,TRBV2,TGTGCCAGCAGCAGCCCGGGACAGGGTTATATTCAGCCCCAGCATTTT,CASSSPGQGYIQPQHF
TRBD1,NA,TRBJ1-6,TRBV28,TGTGCCAGCCTCCGGGACAGGACAGGAACCCTCCACTTT,CASLRDRTGTLHF
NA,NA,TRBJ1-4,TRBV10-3,TGTGCCATCAGTGAGTTGAGGAATGAAAAACTGTTTTTT,CAISELRNEKLFF
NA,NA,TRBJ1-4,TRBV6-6,TGTGCCAGCAGTCTGACAGGTCCTAATGAAAAACTGTTTTTT,CASSLTGPNEKLFF
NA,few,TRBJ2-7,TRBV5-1,TGCGCCAGCAGCTTCGACAGAACCTACGAGCAGTACTTC,CASSFDRTYEQYF
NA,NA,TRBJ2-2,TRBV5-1,TGCGCCAGCTCCGTCGGTGTGGCCAGCGACACCGGGGAGCTGTTTTTT,CASSVGVASDTGELFF
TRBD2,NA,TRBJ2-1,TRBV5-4,TGTGCCAGCAGCTTGGGGACTAGCGGTATTGCTGAGCAGTTCTTC,CASSLGTSGIAEQFF
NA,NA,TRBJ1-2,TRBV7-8,TGTGCCAGCAGCTCTACGGGAATATCGAACGTTGGCTACACCTTC,CASSSTGISNVGYTF
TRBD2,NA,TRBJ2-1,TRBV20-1,TGCAGTGCTAGTACCGGGACTAGCGGTACCTACAATGAGCAGTTCTTC,CSASTGTSGTYNEQFF
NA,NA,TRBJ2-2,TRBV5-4,TGTGCCAGCAGCTTGGCAGGGGTCCGGGAGCTGTTTTTT,CASSLAGVRELFF
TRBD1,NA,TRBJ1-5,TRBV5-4,TGTGCCAGCAGCCAGGACAGGGGCAATCAGCCCCAGCATTTT,CASSQDRGNQPQHF